This T cell receptor beta chain was found in a study of shared clonotypes between healthy human individuals. Study-level results: Generally, naive subsets (rather than memory subsets) showed larger estimated richness. The donor pool, a small one, limited the genetic and exposure-history diversity represented.

Between the trimmed V and J ends, which lost 2 bases and 0 bases, there was a span of 8 bases. There are 15 residues in the CDR3. Germline CDR1 is LGHNA and CDR2 is YNFKEQ. The authors distributed each subset's genomic DNA evenly over several immunoSEQ plates. Profiled with immunoSEQ multiplex PCR; TCRdb holds only in-frame clones, not every one. The sample lists 2 million to 3 million clones, roughly 93% seen once, with 0.35% to 0.45% in the top ten. The count of this clone is one. Its antigen is currently unknown. Sequencing was carried out using naive CD4+ T cells from PBMCs. Sample subset: CD45RA+ positively selected. This clonotype was sampled from a man aged 18 to 29 in good health. Some clones in this sample may be carry-over from other donors' samples. The chain joins TRBV4-2 to TRBJ1-3; a weak D match, TRBD1 (5 bases). The CDR3 spells CASSQWGDSGNTIYF. The CDR3 region has the DNA TGTGCCAGCAGCCAATGGGGGGACTCTGGAAACACCATATATTTT.